A single sample is the source of the 23 T cell receptor beta chains below, sequenced in a study of blood T cell repertoires in COVID-19. The protocol was immunoSEQ multiplex PCR, while the TCRdb copy is restricted to in-frame clones and leaves out a portion. The table lists under 300,000 clones, 70% to 90% of them singletons. Sequences were obtained from peripheral blood. The receptors derive from a man between 60 and 75 years old with acute or convalescent COVID-19.

The chain couples TRBV19 to TRBJ2-7, with D unclear. The V gene lost 4 bases and the J gene lost 3 bases, with 10 bases spanning the gap. The CDR3 loop spans 13 amino acids. The V gene's germline CDR1 is LNHDA and CDR2 SQIVND (reference sequence). CDR3: CASSTRQLYEQYF. The CDR3 DNA reads as TGTGCCAGTAGTACGCGACAACTCTACGAGCAGTACTTC.

This sequence joins TRBV3-1 (or the pseudogene TRBV3-2) and TRBJ2-1; TRBD2 is a possible D gene (5 bases). Germline-derived CDR1 and CDR2 are LGHDT and YNNKEL (reference sequence). The CDR3 is made up of 14 amino acids. Trimming removed 1 base from V and 7 bases from J, with 11 bases in between. The CDR3, as DNA: TGTGCCAGCAGCCAAGCGGGAAGAGGAAATGAGCAGTTCTTC. It specifies CASSQAGRGNEQFF.

This clone was seen once. The chain uses TRBV19 and TRBJ2-2, with 9 bases that match TRBD2. The CDR3 consists of 16 residues. The germline gives CDR1 LNHDA, CDR2 SQIVND (reference sequence). The junction had 9 bases not matched to a gene; V was cut back by 5 bases and J by 5 bases. The DNA for the CDR3 is TGTGCCAGTAGTTCCCGGGGTAGCGGGGGAACCGGGGAGCTGTTTTTT. Protein product: CASSSRGSGGTGELFF.

This chain links TRBV6-5 with TRBJ1-4, with a possible D match to TRBD1 (5 bases). CDR3 length: 11 amino acids. Looked up from germline, CDR1 is MNHEY and CDR2 is SVGAGI. Between the trimmed V and J ends, which lost 8 bases and 6 bases, there was a span of 7 bases. The CDR3 DNA is TGTGCCAGCCGGGGGGATGAAAAACTGTTTTTT. Translated: CASRGDEKLFF.

The chain joins TRBV12-3 or TRBV12-4 to TRBJ2-1; D is perhaps TRBD1 (6 bases). V was clipped by 10 bases and J by 8 bases, with 12 bases between them. The CDR3 sequence is 11 residues long. The DNA of the CDR3 is TGTGCCACCACGAGGGGGTATGAGCAGTTCTTC. It encodes CATTRGYEQFF.

The J gene is TRBJ1-1, the V gene TRBV6-2 or TRBV6-3; D is unclear. Trimming removed 0 bases from V and 7 bases from J, with 9 bases in between. Per the germline V gene, CDR1 is MNHEY and CDR2 is SVGEGT. The CDR3 has 13 residues. CDR3 sequence: CASSYSVRFEAFF. Written as DNA, the CDR3 is TGTGCCAGCAGTTACTCAGTCAGATTTGAAGCTTTCTTT.

The chain links TRBV28 to TRBJ1-2; 7 bases are a match to TRBD1. In germline, CDR1 is MDHEN, CDR2 SYDVKM. V shed 6 bases, J shed 5 bases, and the junction held 9 bases outside the gene matches. CDR3 length: 14 residues. The CDR3 nucleotides read TGTGCCAGCAGCCTGGGACAGAGGGGTTATGGCTACACCTTC. Residues: CASSLGQRGYGYTF.

CDR3 loop: CASRGTGLENTEAFF. DNA for the CDR3: TGTGCCAGTAGGGGGACAGGGCTAGAGAACACTGAAGCTTTCTTT. The chain is built from TRBV19 and TRBJ1-1, with 9 positions matching TRBD1. This CDR3 has 15 residues. Germline values: CDR1 LNHDA, CDR2 SQIVND (reference sequence). J gave up 1 base and V 6 bases, and 6 bases lay outside the gene matches.

The rearrangement links TRBV19 to TRBJ2-2; the D gene is possibly TRBD2 (6 bases). The CDR3 has 15 amino acids. Trimming pared 3 bases from V and 3 bases from J, leaving 11 bases between. The germline V gene has CDR1 LNHDA and CDR2 SQIVND (reference sequence). CDR3 sequence reads: CASSIRAGHTGELFF. The CDR3 DNA reads TGTGCCAGTAGTATCAGAGCGGGCCACACCGGGGAGCTGTTTTTT.

The chain is built from TRBV10-3 and TRBJ1-1, with 7 bases aligning to TRBD1. The V gene end was trimmed by 2 bases and the J gene end by 0 bases; junction bases not matched to a gene: 0. The CDR3 extends over 14 amino acids. Germline V lookup: CDR1 ENHRY, CDR2 SYGVKD. CDR3 in DNA: TGTGCCATCAGTGAGGGGACAGTGAACACTGAAGCTTTCTTT. Residues: CAISEGTVNTEAFF.

The gene calls are TRBV6-2 or TRBV6-3 and TRBJ2-7; a possible D gene is TRBD2 (6 bases). CDR3 length equals 15 residues. The V end was cut by 1 base, the J end by 5 bases, with 15 bases between. Germline CDR1 reads MNHEY; CDR2 reads SVGEGT. The DNA for the CDR3 is TGTGCCAGCAGTTACTTAGCGGCGGGTCAGCACGAGCAGTACTTC. Protein product: CASSYLAAGQHEQYF.

This sequence joins TRBV30 and TRBJ1-3; 9 bases align to TRBD1. The trim removed 2 bases at V and 0 bases at J, leaving 2 bases unmatched. Germline CDR1 GTSNPN, CDR2 SVGIG (reference sequence). The CDR3 extends over 15 amino acids. In DNA, the CDR3 is TGTGCCTGGAGTAACAGGGGGCCCTCTGGAAACACCATATATTTT. Encoded protein: CAWSNRGPSGNTIYF.

This sequence joins TRBV6-6 and TRBJ1-5; D ambiguous. Trimming took off 4 bases at V and 0 bases at J, with 10 bases between the two ends. This CDR3 spans 15 amino acids. Per the germline V gene, CDR1 is MNHNY and CDR2 is SVGAGI (reference sequence). In DNA, the CDR3 is TGTGCCAGCAGTTCTCGGGGTGATAGCAATCAGCCCCAGCATTTT. Amino acid sequence: CASSSRGDSNQPQHF.

CDR3 in amino acids: CASSNRDRGPYEQYF. The CDR3, as DNA: TGTGCCAGTAGTAATCGGGACAGGGGTCCCTACGAGCAGTACTTC. The rearrangement joins TRBV19 to TRBJ2-7; the match to TRBD1 covers 10 bases. V trimming: 4 bases; J trimming: 2 bases; junction bases outside the gene matches: 5. CDR3 length: 15 amino acids. The germline V gene encodes CDR1 LNHDA and CDR2 SQIVND (reference sequence).

The chain combines TRBV21-1 with TRBJ2-7; the D call in the table, TRBD2, was not verified against the DNA. TRBV21-1 is a listed pseudogene. The CDR3 spans 15 residues. The CDR3 loop reads CASSKGGRAAREQYF. The CDR3, as DNA: TGTGCCAGCAGCAAGGGTGGGAGGGCCGCTAGGGAGCAGTACTTC.

The rearrangement links TRBV24-1 to TRBJ2-5; possible D gene TRBD1, 5 bases. V was clipped by 1 base and J by 0 bases, with 20 bases between them. The V gene's germline CDR1 is KGHDR and CDR2 SFDVKD. This CDR3 has 19 residues. The CDR3 spells CATSDLRGRGLEYQETQYF. CDR3 in DNA: TGTGCCACCAGTGATTTAAGGGGAAGAGGTCTTGAGTACCAAGAGACCCAGTACTTC.

The V gene is TRBV29-1, the J gene TRBJ2-1; D is possibly TRBD1 (6 bases). Trimming took off 7 bases at V and 7 bases at J, with 17 bases between the two ends. Germline-derived CDR1 and CDR2 are SQVTM and ANQGSEA. This CDR3 comprises 13 residues. The CDR3 bases are TGCAGCGCGGGCAATCGGGACAATAATGAGCAGTTCTTC. It codes for CSAGNRDNNEQFF.

V and J are TRBV5-1 and TRBJ1-1; TRBD1 matches at 8 bases. V lost 0 bases, J lost 3 bases, and 1 base stayed unmatched. This CDR3 comprises 14 residues. Germline loops: CDR1 SGHRS, CDR2 YFSETQ. The CDR3 DNA sequence: TGCGCCAGCAGCTTGGCGGGACAGGACACTGAAGCTTTCTTT. Protein product: CASSLAGQDTEAFF.

This sequence joins TRBV2 and TRBJ2-3; D perhaps matches TRBD1 (6 bases). The V end lost 7 bases, the J end lost 0 bases, and 17 bases lay between the germline ends. Looked up from germline, CDR1 is SNHLY and CDR2 is FYNNEI. CDR3 length: 16 residues. The CDR3 reads CASITDRPASTDTQYF. CDR3 nucleotides: TGTGCCAGCATTACAGACAGGCCAGCTAGCACAGATACGCAGTATTTT.

This chain connects TRBV27 to TRBJ2-7, with D perhaps TRBD1 (5 bases). Germline V CDR1 and CDR2: MNHEY, SMNVEV (reference sequence). This CDR3 contains 13 residues. Between the trimmed V and J ends, which lost 3 bases and 6 bases, there was a span of 12 bases. In nucleotides, the CDR3 is TGTGCCAGCAGTTTCCGCGAAGGGGTCGAGCAGTACTTC. Translation gives CASSFREGVEQYF.

For the CDR3, the DNA is TGTGCCAGCAGCCCAGGGACTGCTACAGATACGCAGTATTTT. This encodes CASSPGTATDTQYF. The chain recombines TRBV11-2 with TRBJ2-3, with D perhaps TRBD2 (6 bases). The CDR3 loop spans 14 amino acids. With 5 bases removed from V and 3 bases from J, the gap between germline ends came to 12 bases. In germline, CDR1 is SGHAT, CDR2 FQNNGV.

The V gene is TRBV4-1, the J gene TRBJ1-2; D gene ambiguous. The V and J ends lost 3 bases and 5 bases respectively, with 13 bases between them. The length of the CDR3 is 14 residues. Germline V lookup: CDR1 MGHRA, CDR2 YSYEKL. The CDR3 nucleotides read TGCGCCAGCAGCCATGCTACAGAAAGTTATGGCTACACCTTC. Encoded protein: CASSHATESYGYTF.

V usage is TRBV9 and J usage is TRBJ1-4; no firm D call. Germline-derived CDR1 and CDR2 are SGDLS and YYNGEE. Between the trimmed V and J ends, which lost 0 bases and 5 bases, there was a span of 11 bases. There are 15 residues in the CDR3. The CDR3 is CASSVDLAENEKLFF. The CDR3 region has the DNA TGTGCCAGCAGCGTAGATTTGGCGGAGAATGAAAAACTGTTTTTT.